The 11 T cell receptor beta chains listed next were all sequenced from one sample in a study of graft-versus-host responses after intestinal transplantation. No antigen is known for these receptors. Sequencing was performed with immunoSEQ multiplex PCR; in TCRdb, only in-frame clones are kept and a portion is missing. The table lists over 75,000 clones, around 90% of them singletons. The specimen was unstimulated CD4+ T cells sorted from spleen or lymph node cells, collected before intestinal transplant. The receptor source for this set is a human donor who received an intestinal transplant.

This clone occurred once. V is TRBV28 and J is TRBJ1-5; TRBD1 is a possible D gene (5 bases). Trimming cost V 6 bases and J 2 bases, with 17 bases left between them. This CDR3 spans 16 amino acids. From germline, CDR1 is MDHEN and CDR2 SYDVKM. CDR3 loop: CASSPVKGQGNQPQHF. Here the CDR3 DNA reads TGTGCCAGCAGCCCAGTAAAGGGGCAGGGCAATCAGCCCCAGCATTTT.

The chain uses TRBV6-4 and TRBJ2-7; D is possibly TRBD2 (7 bases). Looked up from germline, CDR1 is MRHNA and CDR2 is SNTAGT. This CDR3 is 17 amino acids long. Trimming cost V 6 bases and J 3 bases, with 24 bases left between them. The CDR3 DNA is TGTGCCAGCAGGAAAGGGGGGGGGCAGGGAGGGGTCTACGAGCAGTACTTC. Translation gives CASRKGGGQGGVYEQYF.

The V and J genes are TRBV2 and TRBJ2-1; TRBD2 aligns across 10 bases. Germline V gene lookup returns CDR1 SNHLY and CDR2 FYNNEI. With 0 bases clipped from V and 5 bases from J, the junction kept 7 bases outside the gene matches. The CDR3 is made up of 17 amino acids. The CDR3 DNA follows: TGTGCCAGCAGTGAAGCGCTCCTAGCGGGAGTCGACAATGAGCAGTTCTTC. Amino acid sequence: CASSEALLAGVDNEQFF.

This clone was found once. The chain couples TRBV2 to TRBJ2-1; 10 bases are a match to TRBD1. This CDR3 is 15 amino acids long. Germline V gene data show CDR1 as SNHLY and CDR2 as FYNNEI. Unmatched junction bases numbered 6, after V lost 6 bases and J lost 4 bases. CDR3 sequence: CASRGDRGLYNEQFF. The CDR3 nucleotides read TGTGCCAGCAGAGGGGACAGGGGCCTTTACAATGAGCAGTTCTTC.

This clone is a singleton in its sample. This chain links TRBV6-1 with TRBJ2-3, with 13 nucleotides matching TRBD2. Trimming took 6 bases from V and 1 from J; bases not matched to a gene: 1. Germline CDR1 and CDR2: MNHNS and SASEGT. The CDR3 is 15 amino acids. The CDR3 bases are TGTGCCAGCAGCGGGACTAGCGGGGGCACAGATACGCAGTATTTT. Translated: CASSGTSGGTDTQYF.

This sequence joins TRBV10-2 and TRBJ2-7; no reliable D call. The CDR3 length is 11 residues. Germline V gives CDR1 WSHSY, CDR2 SAAADI. Trimming shortened V by 5 bases and J by 6 bases, and 8 bases separated the two germline ends. CDR3 sequence (DNA): TGCGCCAGCAGTCCCGGAGCCGAGCAGTACTTC. Translation gives CASSPGAEQYF.

This sequence joins TRBV19 and TRBJ1-4; D gene unclear. CDR3 length: 15 residues. V shed 5 bases and J shed 4 bases, with 14 bases lying between them. The V gene's germline CDR1 is LNHDA and CDR2 SQIVND (reference sequence). The CDR3, as DNA: TGTGCCAGTAGTGACCCGTTCAGCGGTAATGAAAAACTGTTTTTT. Translating gives CASSDPFSGNEKLFF. The complete variable domain, with remaining parts taken from reference TRBV19 and TRBJ1-4, reads DGGITQSPKYLFRKEGQNVTLSCEQNLNHDAMYWYRQDPGQGLRLIYYSQIVNDFQKGDIAEGYSVSREKKESFPLTVTSAQKNPTAFYLCASSDPFSGNEKLFFGSGTQLSVL.

This chain uses TRBV7-3 with TRBJ2-3; 9 bases are a match to TRBD2. V trimming: 5 bases; J trimming: 6 bases; junction bases outside the gene matches: 9. The CDR3 extends over 15 amino acids. Germline V gene lookup returns CDR1 SGHTA and CDR2 FQGTGA. CDR3 in DNA: TGTGCCAGCAGCCCGACTAGCGGCCAAGTGGATACGCAGTATTTT. As protein: CASSPTSGQVDTQYF. The full variable domain, completed using reference TRBV7-3 and TRBJ2-3, is GAGVSQTPSNKVTEKGKYVELRCDPISGHTALYWYRQSLGQGPEFLIYFQGTGAADDSGLPNDRFFAVRPEGSVSTLKIQRTERGDSAVYLCASSPTSGQVDTQYFGPGTRLTVL.

This clone came up a few times. The chain joins TRBV6-5 to TRBJ1-4, with 7 bases lining up with TRBD1. CDR1 is MNHEY, CDR2 SVGAGI, per germline. V was clipped by 4 bases and J by 8 bases; unmatched bases: 13. The CDR3 length is 16 residues. CDR3 nucleotides: TGTGCCAGCAGTTTTACAGGGGTATCTAATCTGGAAAAACTGTTTTTT. Translated: CASSFTGVSNLEKLFF.

This clone was seen only a few times. The chain links TRBV4-1 to TRBJ2-7, with a weak D call TRBD2 (5 bases). The CDR3 is 12 amino acids. V shed 3 bases and J shed 4 bases, with 7 bases lying between them. Germline V gives CDR1 MGHRA, CDR2 YSYEKL. CDR3 loop: CASSHPGYEQYF. For the CDR3, the DNA is TGCGCCAGCAGCCACCCGGGGTACGAGCAGTACTTC.

This chain connects TRBV5-1 to TRBJ2-1, with 11 bases identical to TRBD1. There are 14 residues in the CDR3. The J segment lost 7 bases and the V segment lost 2 bases, leaving 2 bases of the junction unmatched. The germline V gene encodes CDR1 SGHRS and CDR2 YFSETQ. CDR3 in DNA: TGCGCCAGCAGCTTTGGGACAGGGGGTAATGAGCAGTTCTTC. This gives the protein CASSFGTGGNEQFF.